Described below is a single TCR beta chain sequence and its context. The method was immunoSEQ multiplex PCR; TCRdb's version includes in-frame clones alone and lacks a portion of them. The sample yields 280,000 or so clones, 89% seen once. This entry is derived from a study of blood T cell repertoires in COVID-19. The CDR3 covers 16 residues. V gave up 2 bases and J gave up 5 bases; unmatched junction bases: 6. Germline CDR1 KGHDR, CDR2 SFDVKD. The chain employs TRBV24-1 and TRBJ2-1; 9 nucleotides align to TRBD2. The sequence derives from a woman aged 55-70 years with acute or convalescent COVID-19. Sequencing used peripheral blood. The CDR3 DNA is TGTGCCACCAGTGATTCCCGACTAGCGGTAGACAATGAGCAGTTCTTC. The encoded protein is CATSDSRLAVDNEQFF.